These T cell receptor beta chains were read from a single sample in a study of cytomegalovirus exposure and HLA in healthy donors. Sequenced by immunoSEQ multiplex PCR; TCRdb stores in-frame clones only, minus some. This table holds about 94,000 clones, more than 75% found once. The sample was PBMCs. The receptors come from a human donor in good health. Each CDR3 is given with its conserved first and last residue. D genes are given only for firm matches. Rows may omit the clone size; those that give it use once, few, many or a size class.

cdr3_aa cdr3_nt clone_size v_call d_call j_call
CASSVAWGGSYNEQFF TGTGCCAGCAGCGTAGCTTGGGGGGGTTCCTACAATGAGCAGTTCTTC once TRBV9 TRBD2 TRBJ2-1
CASSLTRTNTGELFF TGTGCCAGCAGCTTAACGCGGACGAACACCGGGGAGCTGTTTTTT . TRBV7-9 . TRBJ2-2
CASSPGTSVYYEQYF TGTGCCAGCAGTCCCGGGACTAGCGTTTACTACGAGCAGTACTTC . TRBV28 TRBD2 TRBJ2-7
CASSQRTGGTEAFF TGCGCCAGCAGCCAAAGGACAGGGGGCACTGAAGCTTTCTTT . TRBV5-1 TRBD1 TRBJ1-1
CASSPSWTSTDTQYF TGTGCCAGCAGTCCTTCTTGGACTAGCACAGATACGCAGTATTTT . TRBV6-5 . TRBJ2-3
CASSVAPLTSGSYEQYF TGTGCCAGCAGCGTAGCTCCCCTGACTAGCGGGAGCTACGAGCAGTACTTC . TRBV9 TRBD2 TRBJ2-7
CASRDSGGAWNEQFF TGTGCCAGCAGGGATAGCGGGGGGGCCTGGAATGAGCAGTTCTTC . TRBV5-6 TRBD2 TRBJ2-1
CASSVEGGTEAFF TGTGCCAGCAGCGTAGAAGGGGGCACTGAAGCTTTCTTT . TRBV9 . TRBJ1-1
CASSVVGTITGGELFF TGTGCCAGCAGCGTAGTGGGTACAATAACGGGCGGGGAGCTGTTTTTT . TRBV9 . TRBJ2-2
CASSPFLLNTEAFF TGTGCCAGCAGCCCCTTTCTCCTGAACACTGAAGCTTTCTTT few TRBV4-2 . TRBJ1-1
CASSQAETSSRQETQYF TGTGCCAGCAGCCAAGCCGAGACTAGCAGCCGCCAAGAGACCCAGTACTTC . TRBV4-2 TRBD2 TRBJ2-5
CASSFLAEQANEQFF TGTGCCAGCAGTTTTCTAGCGGAGCAGGCCAATGAGCAGTTCTTC . TRBV28 TRBD2 TRBJ2-1
CASSIGSQGQGHEQYF TGTGCCAGTAGTATAGGCTCGCAGGGACAAGGGCACGAGCAGTACTTC . TRBV19 . TRBJ2-7
CASSLPQAEPGELFF TGTGCCAGCAGCTTGCCGCAGGCTGAACCCGGGGAGCTGTTTTTT . TRBV5-4 . TRBJ2-2
CASSPPGDRRPKQYF TGTGCCAGCTCACCACCTGGGGACAGACGGCCTAAGCAGTACTTC . TRBV18 TRBD1 TRBJ2-7
CASSFTGHGYTF TGTGCCAGCAGCTTTACAGGGCATGGCTACACCTTC . TRBV7-9 . TRBJ1-2
CASSMDRGEKLFF TGTGCCAGTAGCATGGACAGAGGGGAAAAACTGTTTTTT few TRBV19 . TRBJ1-4
CSAPPSHGYTF TGCAGTGCTCCTCCTTCCCATGGCTACACCTTC . TRBV20-1 . TRBJ1-2
CASSYAAGGPTETQYF TGTGCCAGCAGTTACGCGGCGGGGGGCCCCACGGAGACCCAGTACTTC . TRBV6-5 TRBD2 TRBJ2-5
CASSPTMGQKETQYF TGTGCCAGCTCACCGACGATGGGACAAAAAGAGACCCAGTACTTC . TRBV18 . TRBJ2-5
CASRSGQGSTEAFF TGTGCCAGCAGGTCTGGACAGGGAAGCACTGAAGCTTTCTTT . TRBV7-2 TRBD1 TRBJ1-1
CASSLKGLPNQPQHF TGTGCCAGCAGTTTAAAGGGACTGCCCAATCAGCCCCAGCATTTT . TRBV28 . TRBJ1-5
CASSVRNEQFF TGTGCCAGCAGCGTACGGAATGAGCAGTTCTTC . TRBV7-8 . TRBJ2-1
CASGHIRDKGNTIYF TGCGCCAGCGGCCACATCCGGGACAAGGGAAACACCATATATTTT . TRBV4-1 . TRBJ1-3
CASSERENTEAFF TGTGCCAGCAGTGAAAGAGAGAACACTGAAGCTTTCTTT . TRBV6-1 . TRBJ1-1
CASSGGGSTDTQYF TGTGCCAGCAGCGGGGGGGGTAGCACAGATACGCAGTATTTT . TRBV9 TRBD2 TRBJ2-3
CASSPRDSRYEQYF TGCGCCAGCAGCCCTCGGGACAGCCGCTACGAGCAGTACTTC . TRBV4-3 TRBD1 TRBJ2-7
CASSIVRRAENTEAFF TGTGCCAGTAGTATCGTCAGGCGGGCCGAGAACACTGAAGCTTTCTTT once TRBV19 . TRBJ1-1
CASSLSRPPDTQYF TGTGCCAGCAGCTTATCGCGCCCCCCAGATACGCAGTATTTT . TRBV7-2 . TRBJ2-3
CASSLDPGGRSYGYTF TGTGCCAGCAGCTTAGATCCTGGGGGCAGGTCCTATGGCTACACCTTC . TRBV11-2 . TRBJ1-2
CASSLAGGRVDEQFF TGTGCCAGCAGCTTAGCGGGGGGGCGGGTCGATGAGCAGTTCTTC . TRBV7-2 . TRBJ2-1
CASSYSGQGRNTQYF TGTGCCAGCAGTTACTCAGGGCAGGGGCGGAATACGCAGTATTTT . TRBV6-5 . TRBJ2-3
CASSFYTTSTDTQYF TGTGCCAGCAGTTTCTACACTACTAGCACAGATACGCAGTATTTT . TRBV27 . TRBJ2-3
CASSLEFSAGTGGYTF TGTGCCAGCAGCTTAGAATTCTCGGCGGGCACGGGGGGCTACACCTTC . TRBV7-2 . TRBJ1-2
CASSFGDRGINEQFF TGCGCCAGCAGCTTCGGGGACAGGGGTATCAATGAGCAGTTCTTC few TRBV5-1 TRBD1 TRBJ2-1
CASSGGQVYGYTF TGTGCCAGCAGTGGAGGACAGGTCTATGGCTACACCTTC . TRBV25-1 TRBD1 TRBJ1-2
CASSFAGLNTEAFF TGTGCCAGCAGTTTCGCAGGGCTGAACACTGAAGCTTTCTTT . TRBV28 . TRBJ1-1
CASSQTQGETQYF TGCGCCAGCAGCCAAACACAGGGGGAGACCCAGTACTTC . TRBV4-1 TRBD1 TRBJ2-5
CASSLEGYEQYF TGTGCCAGCAGCTTGGAGGGCTACGAGCAGTACTTC . TRBV13 . TRBJ2-7
CASSPTGDEQFF TGTGCCAGCAGCCCGACAGGGGATGAGCAGTTCTTC . TRBV7-2 TRBD1 TRBJ2-1
CASSSSTGELFF TGTGCCAGCAGTTCTAGCACCGGGGAGCTGTTTTTT . TRBV27 . TRBJ2-2
CASSSPGGRAYNEQFF TGTGCCAGCAGCTCCCCGGGGGGCCGTGCCTACAATGAGCAGTTCTTC . TRBV7-9 . TRBJ2-1
CASSQGETGRGRNSPLHF TGTGCCAGCAGCCAAGGCGAAACAGGGAGGGGTCGGAATTCACCCCTCCACTTT . TRBV4-2 . TRBJ1-6
CASSLGGITLNEQFF TGTGCCAGCAGTTTGGGCGGGATTACCCTCAATGAGCAGTTCTTC . TRBV6-5 . TRBJ2-1